Sequencing of this T cell receptor (beta chain) was carried out in a study of Ad26.COV2.S vaccination and SARS-CoV-2 variants. The CDR3 runs 16 residues. Germline V lookup: CDR1 MNHNS, CDR2 SASEGT. The germline V and J ends were trimmed by 4 bases and 7 bases, with 22 bases remaining between them. The treatment: some 20 received Ad26.COV2.S at low or high dose, single or two shots; about 5 received placebo; per-sample allocation not given. Following the first vaccine or placebo injection, samples were taken on day 63. Libraries were prepared by immunoSEQ multiplex PCR; TCRdb keeps only in-frame clonotypes and omits some of them. This sample has 500,000 or so clones, with around 88% found just once.

This TCR derives from a person between 18 and 59 years old who received the Ad26.COV2.S COVID-19 vaccine or a placebo. The specimen was peripheral blood, collected in a trial of Ad26.COV2.S vaccine versus placebo. The chain carries TRBV6-1 and TRBJ1-2; D unresolved. In nucleotides, the CDR3 is TGTGCCAGCAGTGCTTTACCCTTGATGTCGCCTGCTGGCTACACCTTC. Translating gives CASSALPLMSPAGYTF.